This T cell receptor beta chain stems from a study of T-cell reconstitution after alpha-beta-depleted transplantation in children. The CDR3 sequence is 15 residues long. Trimming stripped 0 bases from V and 5 bases from J, with 14 bases between. From germline, CDR1 is SGHRS and CDR2 YFSETQ. The table lists this clonotype with a count of one. During its preparation, the TCRbeta library received unique molecular identifiers. Each CDR3 protein gets one entry after TCRdb re-called the PCR reads with MiXCR. The repertoire holds about 980,000 distinct CDR3 sequences, with around 30% as singletons. The chain is built from TRBV5-1 and TRBJ2-5, with a weak D call TRBD2 (6 bases). The origin of this receptor is a boy younger than two who had a stem cell transplant for SCID, so the T cells may come from the graft donor. The input for sequencing was PBMCs, mostly from graft donor cells, taken 360 days after TCRalphabeta/CD19-depleted stem cell transplant. The CDR3 DNA is TGCGCCAGCAGCTTGGCCAGGGCCGCGGGGGAGACCCAGTACTTC. Protein: CASSLARAAGETQYF.